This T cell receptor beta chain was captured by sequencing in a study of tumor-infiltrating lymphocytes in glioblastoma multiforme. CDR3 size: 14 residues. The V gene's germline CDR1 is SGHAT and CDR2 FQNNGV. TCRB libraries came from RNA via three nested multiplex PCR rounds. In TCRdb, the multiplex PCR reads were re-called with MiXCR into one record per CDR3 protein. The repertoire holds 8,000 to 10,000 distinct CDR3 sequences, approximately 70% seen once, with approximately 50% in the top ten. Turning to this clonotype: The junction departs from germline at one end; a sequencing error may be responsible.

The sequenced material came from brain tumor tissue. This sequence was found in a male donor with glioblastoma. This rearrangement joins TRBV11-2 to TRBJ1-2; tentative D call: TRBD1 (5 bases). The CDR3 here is CASSLEAGWNGYTF. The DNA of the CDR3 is TGTGCCAGCAGCCTAGAGGCAGGGTGGAATGGCTACACCTTC.